This T cell receptor (beta chain) was observed in a study of tumor-infiltrating lymphocytes in oesophageal squamous cell carcinoma. On this clonotype itself: This CDR3 fails to terminate in the conserved phenylalanine or tryptophan, so it likely reflects a read error. It is unclear where the CDR3 begins or ends on the DNA, so no DNA is shown, and the CDR3 is as TCRdb lists it.

TCRdb analysed the PCR reads with MiXCR anew, one entry per CDR3 protein. The sample records tens of thousands of distinct CDR3 sequences, about a third being singletons. 9 amino acids form the CDR3, both terminal residues included. The V gene's germline CDR1 is SGHVS and CDR2 FQNEAQ. The gene calls are TRBV7-8 and TRBJ2-1. The receptor was derived from a female donor with esophageal squamous cell carcinoma. The sample was esophageal tumor tissue. CDR3 sequence reads: CASSFGPLV.